The sequence of this T cell receptor (beta chain) was determined in a study of shared clonotypes between healthy human individuals. Trimming cost V 5 bases and J 3 bases; bases outside gene matches: 7. Germline V gives CDR1 MNHEY, CDR2 SMNVEV (reference sequence). The CDR3 is 16 amino acids. Data came from immunoSEQ multiplex PCR; TCRdb stores just in-frame clones and leaves some out. The sample lists 100,000 or so clones; approximately 65% were seen once. The receptor was isolated from a woman in her twenties or thirties in good health. The sequenced material came from memory CD8+ T cells sorted from blood. The subset: CD45RO+ cells pooled with CCR7-negative TemRA cells. The chain combines TRBV27 with TRBJ1-5, with 10 positions matching TRBD1. The DNA of the CDR3 is TGTGCCAGCAGTCCTGGGACAGGGGTCCCCAATCAGCCCCAGCATTTT. Translated, it gives CASSPGTGVPNQPQHF.